This T cell receptor (beta chain) was sequenced in a study of tumor-infiltrating lymphocytes in primary liver carcinoma. A word on this clonotype: One end of the junction fails to match germline, which may point to a read error.

The template, about 550 ng total RNA, yielded TCR beta cDNA made with a constant-region primer. Slightly modified ARM-PCR with three nested multiplex PCR rounds yielded TCR beta libraries. Both of the initial two PCR rounds ran for about 9 cycles and employed TRBV1-TRBV30 forward primers alongside a C-beta reverse primer. TCRdb reprocessed the multiplex PCR reads with MiXCR, giving one entry per CDR3 protein. Here the sample spans fewer than 400,000 distinct CDR3 sequences, around 50% being singletons. Unsorted whole blood supplied the RNA, and germline DNA was extracted too. The CDR3 is 15 residues long. Germline lookup yields CDR1 SGHAT and CDR2 FQNNGV.

The chain combines TRBV11-2 with TRBJ2-1; D is unclear. The sample comprised peripheral blood. The receptor was isolated from a woman aged 25 to 39 with primary liver carcinoma and hepatitis B virus infection. The CDR3 nucleotides are TGTGCCGGCAGCTTAGAGTGGAGCTCCTACAATGAGCAGTTCTTC. Protein product: CAGSLEWSSYNEQFF.